The 10 T cell receptor beta chains listed next were all sequenced from one sample in a study of T cell repertoires in cytomegalovirus infection. TCRdb redid the calling of the reads with MiXCR, one entry per CDR3 protein. The sample comprises 560,000 or so distinct CDR3 sequences, approximately 15% of which are singletons, and roughly a quarter rests with the top ten. Sample: CD8+ T cells from PBMCs. The receptors originated from a human donor in good health (CMV status not recorded). Some clones in this sample may be carry-over from other donors' samples.

This clonotype was detected ten times or more. The chain carries TRBV27 and TRBJ2-1; D is ambiguous. CDR1 and CDR2 from the germline V gene are MNHEY and SMNVEV (reference sequence). Between the trimmed V and J ends, which lost 1 base and 6 bases, there was a span of 13 bases. The CDR3 loop spans 15 amino acids. For the CDR3, the DNA is TGTGCCAGCAGTTTATGGGCGGACCCAGCCAATGAGCAGTTCTTC. Its protein product is CASSLWADPANEQFF.

In this sample, this clonotype turned up many times. J is TRBJ2-7 and V is TRBV7-2; D assignment may be TRBD1 or TRBD2 (5 bases each). CDR3 length equals 14 residues. Trimming left V 5 bases short and J 3 bases short, with 14 bases between. The germline V gene has CDR1 SGHTA and CDR2 FQGNSA. CDR3 amino acids: CASSTGTILYEQYF. The CDR3 DNA reads as TGTGCCAGCAGCACCGGGACCATCCTCTACGAGCAGTACTTC.

This chain uses TRBV29-1 with TRBJ2-2; 11 nucleotides align to TRBD1. The CDR3 runs to 13 residues. The ends lost 6 bases at V and 4 bases at J; junction bases unmatched: 1. The germline gives CDR1 SQVTM, CDR2 ANQGSEA. CDR3 protein: CSVGTGGTGELFF. The DNA of the CDR3 is TGCAGCGTGGGGACAGGGGGCACCGGGGAGCTGTTTTTT.

This rearrangement joins TRBV4-2 to TRBJ2-1; D not resolved. Trimming pared 1 base from V and 5 bases from J, leaving 12 bases between. The germline gives CDR1 LGHNA, CDR2 YNFKEQ. CDR3 length: 15 residues. In DNA, the CDR3 is TGTGCCAGCAGCCAAGGCTTTCTAGGAAACAATGAGCAGTTCTTC. This sequence encodes CASSQGFLGNNEQFF.

This chain uses TRBV28 with TRBJ1-2, with D possibly matching TRBD1 (6 bases). V lost 4 bases and J 0 bases, leaving 12 bases between the germline ends. Germline values: CDR1 MDHEN, CDR2 SYDVKM. The CDR3 runs to 15 residues. This CDR3 reads CASSSHRESNYGYTF. The CDR3 nucleotides read TGTGCCAGCAGTTCCCACAGGGAGTCTAACTATGGCTACACCTTC.

CDR3 DNA: TGTGCCAGCAGTCAGACAGGGCACCAGCATTTT. As protein: CASSQTGHQHF. The chain employs TRBV27 and TRBJ1-5; 7 nucleotides match TRBD1. V was clipped by 5 bases and J by 12 bases; unmatched bases: 4. This CDR3 contains 11 residues. The germline CDR1 and CDR2 sequences are MNHEY and SMNVEV (reference sequence).

This clonotype was seen at least ten times. The gene calls are TRBV7-8 and TRBJ2-5; 12 bases are shared with TRBD2. V was clipped by 8 bases and J by 0 bases; unmatched bases: 4. The CDR3 is 15 residues long. The germline gives CDR1 SGHVS, CDR2 FQNEAQ. CDR3 nucleotide sequence: TGTGCCAGCGCGACTAGCGGGAGCAACCAAGAGACCCAGTACTTC. Protein sequence: CASATSGSNQETQYF.

This clonotype was seen only a few times. The chain is built from TRBV7-9 and TRBJ2-2; 7 bases match TRBD1. Germline trimming cut 2 bases from V and 5 bases from J; bases unmatched to any gene: 14. Germline V gives CDR1 SEHNR, CDR2 FQNEAQ (reference sequence). The CDR3 length is 18 residues. The CDR3 spells CASSLSGLRQGETGELFF. DNA for the CDR3: TGTGCCAGCAGCTTATCCGGTCTTCGGCAGGGGGAAACCGGGGAGCTGTTTTTT.

This clonotype was recorded at least ten times. V is TRBV28 and J is TRBJ2-3; 7 nucleotides agree with TRBD1. V lost 3 bases, J lost 4 bases, and 1 base stayed unmatched. This CDR3 has 13 residues. Germline CDR1 is MDHEN and CDR2 is SYDVKM. The CDR3 DNA is TGTGCCAGCAGTTTTACAGGGGCAGATACGCAGTATTTT. Amino acids: CASSFTGADTQYF.

In its sample, this clonotype was seen a few times. The rearrangement joins TRBV4-2 to TRBJ2-2; D possibly corresponds to TRBD2 (5 bases). The V gene's germline CDR1 is LGHNA and CDR2 YNFKEQ. The CDR3 loop spans 15 amino acids. V lost 1 base, J lost 5 bases, and 11 bases lay in between. For the CDR3, the DNA is TGTGCCAGCAGCCAAGTCCGGGGAGAAACCGGGGAGCTGTTTTTT. Translation gives CASSQVRGETGELFF.